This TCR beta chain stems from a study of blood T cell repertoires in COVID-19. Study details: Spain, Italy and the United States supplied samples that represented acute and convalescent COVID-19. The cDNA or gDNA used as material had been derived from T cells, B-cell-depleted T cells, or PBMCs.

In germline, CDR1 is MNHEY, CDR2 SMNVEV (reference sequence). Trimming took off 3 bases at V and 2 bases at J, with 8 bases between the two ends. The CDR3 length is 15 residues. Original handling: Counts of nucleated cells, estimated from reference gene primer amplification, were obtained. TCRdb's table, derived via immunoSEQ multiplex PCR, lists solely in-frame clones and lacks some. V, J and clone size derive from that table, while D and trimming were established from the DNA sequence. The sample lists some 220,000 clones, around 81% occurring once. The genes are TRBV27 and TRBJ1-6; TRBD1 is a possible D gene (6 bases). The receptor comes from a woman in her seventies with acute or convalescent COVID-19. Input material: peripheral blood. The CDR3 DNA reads TGTGCCAGCAGTTTGTGGGGGCCCTATAATTCACCCCTCCACTTT. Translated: CASSLWGPYNSPLHF.